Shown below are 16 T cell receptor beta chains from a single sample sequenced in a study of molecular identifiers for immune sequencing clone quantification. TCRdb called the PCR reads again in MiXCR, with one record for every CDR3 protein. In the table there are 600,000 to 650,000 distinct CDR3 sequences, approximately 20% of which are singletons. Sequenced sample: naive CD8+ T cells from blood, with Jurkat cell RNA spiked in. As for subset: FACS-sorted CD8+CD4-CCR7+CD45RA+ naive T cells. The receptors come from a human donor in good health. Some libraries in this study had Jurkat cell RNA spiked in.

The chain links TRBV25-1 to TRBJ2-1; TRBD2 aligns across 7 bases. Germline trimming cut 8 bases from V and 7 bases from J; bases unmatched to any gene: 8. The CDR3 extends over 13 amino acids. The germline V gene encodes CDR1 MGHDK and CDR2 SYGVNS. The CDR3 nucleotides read TGTGCCAGCCGGACTAGGGAGGATAATGAGCAGTTCTTC. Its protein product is CASRTREDNEQFF. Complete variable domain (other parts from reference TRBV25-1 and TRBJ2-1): EADIYQTPRYLVIGTGKKITLECSQTMGHDKMYWYQQDPGMELHLIHYSYGVNSTEKGDLSSESTVSRIRTEHFPLTLESARPSHTSQYLCASRTREDNEQFFGPGTRLTVL.

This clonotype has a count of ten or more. The CDR3 DNA reads as TGTGCCAGTGACTTTAGCGGGAGTAACGAGCAGTACTTC. Translation gives CASDFSGSNEQYF. V gene TRBV25-1 combines with J gene TRBJ2-7; 9 nucleotides align to TRBD2. CDR1 and CDR2 (germline): MGHDK, SYGVNS. Unmatched junction bases numbered 8, after V lost 9 bases and J lost 5 bases. The CDR3 is 13 residues long.

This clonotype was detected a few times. As DNA, the CDR3 is TGTGCCAGCGCGTACCCGGGACTAGCGGACTGGGGGAACACCGGGGAGCTGTTTTTT. It translates to CASAYPGLADWGNTGELFF. The J gene is TRBJ2-2, the V gene TRBV6-2 or TRBV6-3, with 11 nucleotides matching TRBD2. V shed 8 bases, J shed 1 base, and the junction held 15 bases outside the gene matches. There are 19 residues in the CDR3. Germline CDR1 is MNHEY and CDR2 is SVGEGT.

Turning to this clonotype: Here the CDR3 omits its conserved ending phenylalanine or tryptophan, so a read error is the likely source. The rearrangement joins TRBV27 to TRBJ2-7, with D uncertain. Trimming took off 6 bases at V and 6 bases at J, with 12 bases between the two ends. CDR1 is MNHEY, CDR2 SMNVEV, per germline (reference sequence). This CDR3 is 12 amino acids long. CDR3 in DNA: TGTGCCAGCAGAACCGCACGGACCGAGCAGTACCTC. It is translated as CASRTARTEQYL.

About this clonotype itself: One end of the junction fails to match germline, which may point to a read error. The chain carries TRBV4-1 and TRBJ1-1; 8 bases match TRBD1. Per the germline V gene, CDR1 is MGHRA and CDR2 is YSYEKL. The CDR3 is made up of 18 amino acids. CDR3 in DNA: TGCGCCAGCAGCCAAGTTCGTCCCCTGCAGGGGGCTGGCACTGAATCTTTCTTT. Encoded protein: CASSQVRPLQGAGTESFF.

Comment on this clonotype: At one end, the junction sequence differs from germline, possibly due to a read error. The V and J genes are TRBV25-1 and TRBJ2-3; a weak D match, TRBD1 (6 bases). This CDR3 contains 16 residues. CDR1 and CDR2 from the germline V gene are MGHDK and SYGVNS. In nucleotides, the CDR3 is TGTGCCAGCAGTGAAGGCGACAGGCATCCAGGGTATACGCAGTACTTT. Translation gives CASSEGDRHPGYTQYF.

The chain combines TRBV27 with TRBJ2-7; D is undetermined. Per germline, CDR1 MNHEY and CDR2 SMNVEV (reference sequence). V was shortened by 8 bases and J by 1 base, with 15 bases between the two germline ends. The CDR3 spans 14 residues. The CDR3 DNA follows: TGTGCCAGCTTTTCGGCGACAAAGTCCTACGAGCAGTACTTC. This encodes CASFSATKSYEQYF.

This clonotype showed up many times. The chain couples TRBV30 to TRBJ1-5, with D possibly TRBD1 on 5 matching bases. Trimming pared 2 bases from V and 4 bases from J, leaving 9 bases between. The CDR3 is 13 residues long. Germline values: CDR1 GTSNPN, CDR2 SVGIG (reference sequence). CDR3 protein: CAWSWTPNQPQHF. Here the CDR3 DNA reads TGTGCCTGGAGTTGGACACCTAATCAGCCCCAGCATTTT.

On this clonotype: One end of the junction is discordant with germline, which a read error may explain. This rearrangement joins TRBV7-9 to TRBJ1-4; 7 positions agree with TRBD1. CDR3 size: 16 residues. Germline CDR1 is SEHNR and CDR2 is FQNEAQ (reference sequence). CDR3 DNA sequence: TGTGCCAGCAGCTTACCTGCACAGGGGACTAGTGAAAAACTGTTTTTT. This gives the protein CASSLPAQGTSEKLFF.

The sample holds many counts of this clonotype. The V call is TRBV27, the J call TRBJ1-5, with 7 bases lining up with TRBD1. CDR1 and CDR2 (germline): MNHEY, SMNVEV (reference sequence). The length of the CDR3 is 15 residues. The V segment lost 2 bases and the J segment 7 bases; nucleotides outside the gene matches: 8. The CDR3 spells CASSLNPQQGQPQHF. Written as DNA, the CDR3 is TGTGCCAGCAGTTTAAACCCCCAACAGGGGCAGCCCCAGCATTTT.

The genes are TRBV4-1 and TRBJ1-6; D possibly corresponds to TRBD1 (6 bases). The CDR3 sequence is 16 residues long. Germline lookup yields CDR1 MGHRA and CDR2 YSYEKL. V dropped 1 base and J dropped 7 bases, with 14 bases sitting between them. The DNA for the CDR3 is TGCGCCAGCAGCCAAGGCCGGGACACGGGCAATTCACCCCTCCACTTT. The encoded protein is CASSQGRDTGNSPLHF.

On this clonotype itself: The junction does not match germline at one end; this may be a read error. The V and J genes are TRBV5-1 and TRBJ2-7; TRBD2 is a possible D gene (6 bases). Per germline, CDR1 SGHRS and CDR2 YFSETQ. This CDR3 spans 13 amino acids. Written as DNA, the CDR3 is TGCGCCAGCAGCTTCGGGGGAACCTACGAGCGGTACTTC. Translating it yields CASSFGGTYERYF. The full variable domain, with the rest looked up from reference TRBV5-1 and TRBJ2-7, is KAGVTQTPRYLIKTRGQQVTLSCSPISGHRSVSWYQQTPGQGLQFLFEYFSETQRNKGNFPGRFSGRQFSNSRSEMNVSTLELGDSALYLCASSFGGTYERYFGPGTRLTVT.

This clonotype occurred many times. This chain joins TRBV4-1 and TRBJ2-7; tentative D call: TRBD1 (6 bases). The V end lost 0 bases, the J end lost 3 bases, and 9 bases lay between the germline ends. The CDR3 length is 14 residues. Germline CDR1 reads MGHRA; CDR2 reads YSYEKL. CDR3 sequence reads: CASSQETGYYEQYF. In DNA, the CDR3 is TGCGCCAGCAGCCAAGAAACAGGGTACTACGAGCAGTACTTC.

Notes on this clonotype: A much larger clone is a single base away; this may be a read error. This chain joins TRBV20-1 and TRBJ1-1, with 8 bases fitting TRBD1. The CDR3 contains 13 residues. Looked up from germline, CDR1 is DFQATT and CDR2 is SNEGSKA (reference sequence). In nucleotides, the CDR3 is TGCAGTGCTAGGGACAGGGAGAACACTGTAGCTTTCTTT. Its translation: CSARDRENTVAFF.

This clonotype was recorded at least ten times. In nucleotides, the CDR3 is TGTGCCAGCAGTCAAAGTCCGGGACTAGCGGAGTACGAGCAGTACTTC. This gives the protein CASSQSPGLAEYEQYF. The chain combines TRBV6-2 or TRBV6-3 with TRBJ2-7; 11 bases fit TRBD2. The CDR3 totals 16 residues. Germline CDR1 MNHEY, CDR2 SVGEGT. V lost 5 bases, J lost 4 bases, and 10 bases stayed unmatched.

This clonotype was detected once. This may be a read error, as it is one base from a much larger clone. The CDR3 sequence: CASSLVFPGELFF. CDR3 bases: TGTGCCAGCAGCCTCGTATTCCCCGGGGAGCTGTTTTTT. The V call is TRBV6-5, the J call TRBJ2-2; D is unresolved. The germline V gene has CDR1 MNHEY and CDR2 SVGAGI. CDR3 length: 13 amino acids. V dropped 6 bases and J dropped 6 bases, with 11 bases sitting between them.